This TCR beta chain was captured by sequencing in a study of T cells in Graves' hyperthyroidism and ophthalmopathy. RNA transcripts yielded amplified TCR beta CDR3 regions. A set of HTBI primers served as the primers for a first-round RT-PCR of the TCR CDR3. TCRdb independently ran MiXCR on the multiplex PCR reads; one entry per CDR3 protein. Here the sample spans around 270,000 distinct CDR3 sequences, around 19% being singletons. Study results and limitations: Model predictions of ophthalmopathy came a median around 6.5 months before onset.

Trimming took 3 bases from V and 1 from J, leaving 16 bases between them. The germline gives CDR1 MNHEY, CDR2 SMNVEV (reference sequence). This CDR3 region has 16 residues. This clonotype was seen a few times. What it recognizes is unknown. A NOSPECS grade of at least 4, a Clinical Activity Score of at least 3 and duration under 3 months were recorded in ophthalmopathy patients. The diagnostic basis comprised clinical symptoms, serum thyroxine and TRAb, thyroid ultrasound and orbital computed tomography. This TCR came from a man aged 45-60 years with Graves' ophthalmopathy. The rearrangement joins TRBV27 to TRBJ2-7; the D gene is possibly TRBD2 (6 bases). The source material was blood. DNA for the CDR3: TGTGCCAGCAGTTTGCGCCTTACGGGACTGTCCTACGAGCAGTACTTC. As protein: CASSLRLTGLSYEQYF.